The entry below gives a single T cell receptor beta chain sequence along with its context. In this sample, this clonotype turned up many times. No antigen is known for it. Base qualities are not provided; no much larger clone lies one nucleotide away. The cysteine opens and the phenylalanine closes a CDR3 of 14 amino acids. Of all the DNA, just the CDR3 is kept, 42 bases in frame from base 1. Looking up the germline V gene yields CDR1 MDHEN and CDR2 SYDVKM. The V end loses 3 bases and the J end loses 4 bases, and a stretch of 12 bases separates them. Libraries were constructed by 5' RACE. The sequencing machine was a NextSeq 500. In the TCR library protocol, unique molecular identifiers were attached to individual cDNA molecules to correct for PCR bias and sequencing error. Both TCR alpha and beta chains were sequenced, and tight co-correlation was observed between alpha and beta sequence abundances in each sample. Turning to the authors' computational methods: V gene, J gene and CDR3 annotation of TCR sequences was performed with Decombinator V4. TCRs were defined as expanded if a significant change between any two time points was detected under a Poisson model with p below 0.0001. TCR abundances were normalised to the total number of TCRs sequenced per sample and were expressed as counts per million. MAIT TCRs were defined by TRAV1-2 paired with TRAJ12, TRAJ20 or TRAJ33, and iNKT TCRs by TRAV10 paired with TRAJ18. A search of VDJdb, accessed on 1 November 2021, was run for TCRs annotated to CMV, EBV and SARS-CoV-2, with TCRs annotated for multiple antigens excluded. TCRdb redid the processing of the public reads, applying fastp at Q25 and MiXCR, and retained in-frame beta chains. For every CDR3 protein sequence, its rows merge into one entry that carries the most common genes and DNA. For this entry, the V and J calls and clone size follow TCRdb and not the study's own pipeline. This sample is represented by about 73,000 distinct CDR3 sequences; roughly 15% of them were singletons. Around 15% of the sample is taken by the ten largest.

This record belongs to a study of early T cells in non-severe SARS-CoV-2 infection (dated by TCRdb to the early 2020s). As for the study more broadly: TCR sequencing used bulk RNA from unsorted whole blood, so alpha and beta chains could not be paired.

This was a case-control study nested in a cohort of healthcare workers in London, UK, who had nasopharyngeal swab PCR tests and blood samples taken every week. Healthcare workers were enrolled in the week of the UK lockdown, from 23 to 31 March 2020, and were followed every week for up to roughly 16 weeks. The paper as a whole reports these results and caveats: VDJdb matching was skewed toward anti-spike CD8 responses, so virus-specific expansions were likely underestimated and private and CD4 specificities were missed.

Sequencing was done on a sample of whole blood. The receptor's source is an adult who was a healthcare worker with PCR-confirmed SARS-CoV-2 infection or an uninfected control (not recorded which). Recombination joined TRBV28 with TRBJ1-2; TRBD1 is perhaps the D gene, given 5 matching bases. The nucleotides are TGTGCCAGCAGTTTTGGGGGGATTGGCTATGGCTACACCTTC. Its amino acids are CASSFGGIGYGYTF.